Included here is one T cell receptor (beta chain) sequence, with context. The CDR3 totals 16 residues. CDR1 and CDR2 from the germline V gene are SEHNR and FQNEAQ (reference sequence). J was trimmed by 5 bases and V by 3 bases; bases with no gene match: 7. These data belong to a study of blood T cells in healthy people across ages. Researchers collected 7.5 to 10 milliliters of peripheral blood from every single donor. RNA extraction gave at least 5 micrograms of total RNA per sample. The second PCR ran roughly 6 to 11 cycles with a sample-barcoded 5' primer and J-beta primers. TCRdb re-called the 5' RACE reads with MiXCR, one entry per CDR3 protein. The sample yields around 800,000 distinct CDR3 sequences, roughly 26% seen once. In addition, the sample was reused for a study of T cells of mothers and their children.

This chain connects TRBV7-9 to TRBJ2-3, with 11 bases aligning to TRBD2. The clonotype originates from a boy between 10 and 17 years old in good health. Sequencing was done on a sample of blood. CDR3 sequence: CASSFPLAGGIDTQYF. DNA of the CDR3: TGTGCCAGCAGCTTCCCTCTAGCGGGGGGAATAGATACGCAGTATTTT.